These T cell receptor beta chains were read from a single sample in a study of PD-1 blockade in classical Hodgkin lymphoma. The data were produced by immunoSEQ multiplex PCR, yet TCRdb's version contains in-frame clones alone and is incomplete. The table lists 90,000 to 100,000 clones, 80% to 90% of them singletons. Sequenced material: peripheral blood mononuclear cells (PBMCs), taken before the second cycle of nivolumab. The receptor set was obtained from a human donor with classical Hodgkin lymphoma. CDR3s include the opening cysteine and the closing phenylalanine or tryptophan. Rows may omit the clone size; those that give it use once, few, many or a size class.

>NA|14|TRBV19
CASSQPGDYNEQFF
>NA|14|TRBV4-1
CASSQDPGVYEQYF
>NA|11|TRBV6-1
CASSATDTQYF
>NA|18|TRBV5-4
CASSKGLAGGPHTDTQYF
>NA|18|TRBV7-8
CASSLRTSGSTRLHEQFF
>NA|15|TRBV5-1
CASSHRSGRASEQFF
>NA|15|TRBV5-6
CASSLGGGSYNEQFF
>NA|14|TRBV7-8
CASSLRRAGYEQFF
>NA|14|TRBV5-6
CASSLGTSNYGYTF
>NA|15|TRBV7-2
CASSLAETSIDEQYF
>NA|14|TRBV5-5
CASSPWTGHYEQYF
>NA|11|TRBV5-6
CASSFSSGYTF
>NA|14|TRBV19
CASRSGPSNQPQHF
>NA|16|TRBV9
CASSVSAGFDTDTQYF
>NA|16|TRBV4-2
CASSQGASGRSYEQYF
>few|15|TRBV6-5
CASSYGGTGSTEAFF
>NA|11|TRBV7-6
CASSAQETQYF
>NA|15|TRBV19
CASSTGTRGVNIQYF
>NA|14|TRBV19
CASSIWGVNEKLFF
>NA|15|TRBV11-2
CASSLSGRTNQPQHF
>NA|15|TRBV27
CASSLTRPRGSPLHF
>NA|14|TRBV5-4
CASSFEQGVGEQYF
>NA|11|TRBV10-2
CASSRSETQYF
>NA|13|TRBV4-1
CASSQDQSQPQHF
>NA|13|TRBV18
CASSPDPNYGYTF
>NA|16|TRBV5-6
CASIPAGGAGAGELFF
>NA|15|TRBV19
CASSIALEPTDTQYF
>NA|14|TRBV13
CASSLDWSGNTIYF
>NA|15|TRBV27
CASRDLGRMNTEAFF
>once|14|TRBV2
CASSELAGQETQYF
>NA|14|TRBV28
CASSLEGSNTEAFF
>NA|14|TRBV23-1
CASMFLGPSYEQYF
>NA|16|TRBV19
CASSVTSSGGAETQYF
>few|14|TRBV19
CASSIVAGPYEQYF
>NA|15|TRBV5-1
CASSFISGTSYEQYF
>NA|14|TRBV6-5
CASSYSDSGTRAFF
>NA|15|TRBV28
CASSFSATANQPQHF
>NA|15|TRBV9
CASSVAPSRAHEQYF
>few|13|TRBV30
CAWRGGGKETQYF
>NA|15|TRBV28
CASSSPPSTGQTQYF
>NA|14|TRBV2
CASSEAWGLDEQYF
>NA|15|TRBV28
CASSSRDRVTDTQYF
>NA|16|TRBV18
CASSPPLRGKDREQYF
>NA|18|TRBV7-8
CASSLPAGTLISGNTIYF
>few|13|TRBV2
CASSAGTAYEQYF
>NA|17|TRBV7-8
CASSSYRDRKAKNIQYF
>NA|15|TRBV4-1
CASSFQVLDTGELFF
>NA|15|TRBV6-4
CASSDSEVGNTEAFF
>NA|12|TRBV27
CASSGDFTEAFF
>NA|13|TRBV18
CASSPLGGETQYF